Listed below are T cell receptor beta chains from one sample, sequenced in a study of blood T cell repertoires in COVID-19. The repertoire was sequenced with immunoSEQ multiplex PCR; TCRdb's copy has only in-frame clones and lacks some. The sample lists hundreds of thousands of clones; 65% to 90% were seen once. The sequenced material came from peripheral blood. These receptors were obtained from a man in his forties or fifties with active or convalescent COVID-19. Both conserved end residues are part of each CDR3. The D gene is left open where the match is weak. For some rows the clone size is stated as once, few or many, or as a class when expanded; others skip it.

d_gene	abundance	j_gene	v_gene	CDR3aa	CDR3nt
NA	NA	TRBJ1-6	TRBV19	CASTVGWQGNSPLHF	TGTGCCAGTACCGTGGGGTGGCAGGGTAATTCACCCCTCCACTTT
NA	NA	TRBJ1-1	TRBV28	CASTRPQNTEAFF	TGTGCCAGCACCCGCCCACAGAACACTGAAGCTTTCTTT
TRBD1	NA	TRBJ1-2	TRBV5-6	CASSGGQGYIYGYTF	TGTGCCAGCAGCGGAGGACAGGGGTATATCTATGGCTACACCTTC
NA	NA	TRBJ2-1	TRBV5-4	CASSPARLQGRLDEQFF	TGTGCCAGCAGCCCCGCCCGCCTACAGGGGAGGCTCGATGAGCAGTTCTTC
NA	few	TRBJ2-1	TRBV9	CASSPTPRAGRSLNEQFF	TGTGCCAGCAGCCCAACGCCACGAGCGGGCCGATCTCTCAATGAGCAGTTCTTC
TRBD2	NA	TRBJ2-5	TRBV7-2	CASSLLRGGETQYF	TGTGCCAGCAGCTTATTACGGGGGGGGGAGACCCAGTACTTC
NA	NA	TRBJ2-4	TRBV4-2	CASSQELASGTTKNIQYF	TGTGCCAGCAGCCAAGAATTGGCCAGCGGGACAACCAAAAACATTCAGTACTTC
NA	NA	TRBJ1-5	TRBV27	CASSLARGENQPQHF	TGTGCCAGCAGTTTAGCCCGGGGGGAGAATCAGCCCCAGCATTTT
NA	NA	TRBJ1-6	TRBV5-1	CASSPGHNNSPLHF	TGCGCCAGCAGCCCGGGACACAATAATTCACCCCTCCACTTT
TRBD1	NA	TRBJ1-2	TRBV7-9	CASRGQGDGYTF	TGTGCCAGCAGAGGACAGGGTGATGGCTACACCTTC
NA	NA	TRBJ2-2	TRBV6-2/TRBV6-3	CASSYSRVRGFTGELFF	TGTGCCAGCAGTTACTCGAGGGTCAGGGGTTTCACCGGGGAGCTGTTTTTT
NA	NA	TRBJ2-1	TRBV21-1	CASNRLASEQFF	TGTGCCAGCAACCGACTAGCTAGTGAGCAGTTCTTC
NA	NA	TRBJ1-2	TRBV7-2	CASSLGGQVSRSYGYTF	TGTGCCAGCAGCTTAGGTGGTCAGGTATCAAGGTCGTATGGCTACACCTTC
TRBD2	NA	TRBJ2-3	TRBV4-2	CASSQVGTSGRAPDTQYF	TGTGCCAGCAGCCAAGTTGGGACTAGCGGGAGGGCCCCAGATACGCAGTATTTT
NA	NA	TRBJ1-1	TRBV6-4	CASSAEEGNTEAFF	TGTGCCAGCAGTGCCGAGGAGGGCAACACTGAAGCTTTCTTT
TRBD1	NA	TRBJ1-1	TRBV6-5	CASSLRDRQYTEAFF	TGTGCCAGCAGTCTCCGGGACAGGCAATACACTGAAGCTTTCTTT
NA	NA	TRBJ2-7	TRBV5-8	CASSLELTTGEQYF	TGTGCCAGCAGCTTGGAACTTACCACGGGCGAGCAGTACTTC
TRBD2	NA	TRBJ2-3	TRBV18	CASSPGLAGTDTQYF	TGTGCCAGCTCACCAGGGCTAGCGGGGACAGATACGCAGTATTTT
NA	NA	TRBJ1-1	TRBV27	CASAKLGSAEAFF	TGTGCCAGCGCAAAACTAGGGAGCGCTGAAGCTTTCTTT
NA	NA	TRBJ1-1	TRBV27	CASSFLGTTNTEAFF	TGTGCCAGCAGTTTCCTCGGTACGACAAACACTGAAGCTTTCTTT
TRBD2	NA	TRBJ2-3	TRBV5-4	CASSLYAGEGDTQYF	TGTGCCAGCAGCTTGTACGCGGGAGAGGGAGATACGCAGTATTTT
TRBD2	once	TRBJ2-3	TRBV3-1/TRBV3-2	CASSRLAGGGNTQYF	TGTGCCAGCAGCCGACTAGCGGGAGGAGGGAATACGCAGTATTTT
NA	NA	TRBJ1-4	TRBV4-2	CASSGELDNEKLFF	TGTGCCAGCAGCGGGGAGTTGGATAATGAAAAACTGTTTTTT
TRBD1	few	TRBJ1-6	TRBV12-3/TRBV12-4	CASSPGGGSPLHF	TGTGCCAGCAGTCCAGGGGGCGGTTCACCCCTCCACTTT
NA	NA	TRBJ2-1	TRBV19	CASTRRGGPGNRRSNEQFF	TGTGCCAGTACCCGGAGGGGGGGCCCCGGCAATCGCCGCAGCAATGAGCAGTTCTTC
NA	NA	TRBJ2-1	TRBV20-1	CSARPVVEQFF	TGCAGTGCTAGGCCGGTGGTGGAGCAGTTCTTC
TRBD2	NA	TRBJ2-1	TRBV3-1/TRBV3-2	CASSHRGGTWVDEQFF	TGTGCCAGCAGCCACCGCGGGGGGACCTGGGTTGATGAGCAGTTCTTC
TRBD2	NA	TRBJ2-5	TRBV18	CASSPESPAGWGTQYF	TGTGCCAGCTCACCAGAAAGCCCAGCGGGATGGGGGACCCAGTACTTC
TRBD1	NA	TRBJ2-6	TRBV6-2/TRBV6-3	CASSYVLGQGGSGANVLTF	TGTGCCAGCAGTTACGTTTTAGGACAGGGAGGATCTGGGGCCAACGTCCTGACTTTC
NA	NA	TRBJ1-2	TRBV18	CASSPTSGEHGYTF	TGTGCCAGCTCACCTACGTCGGGAGAGCACGGCTACACCTTC
TRBD1	NA	TRBJ2-3	TRBV5-4	CASSLSGGDTQYF	TGTGCCAGCAGCTTGTCAGGGGGCGATACGCAGTATTTT
NA	NA	TRBJ1-5	TRBV2	CASSEVGWSSQPQHF	TGTGCCAGCAGTGAAGTTGGGTGGAGCAGTCAGCCCCAGCATTTT
NA	NA	TRBJ2-2	TRBV6-5	CASSYGARVAGELFF	TGTGCCAGCAGTTACGGGGCCAGGGTAGCAGGGGAGCTGTTTTTT
NA	once	TRBJ2-5	TRBV14	CASSQEQGGLRETQYF	TGTGCCAGCAGCCAAGAACAGGGCGGTCTTAGGGAGACCCAGTACTTC
TRBD2	NA	TRBJ2-1	TRBV10-3	CAISPSGEVKFF	TGTGCCATCAGCCCAAGCGGGGAAGTGAAGTTCTTC
NA	NA	TRBJ1-1	TRBV12-3/TRBV12-4	CASILSGDTEAFF	TGTGCCAGCATCCTTTCAGGGGACACTGAAGCTTTCTTT
TRBD1	NA	TRBJ1-1	TRBV6-5	CASSYGGQVAFF	TGTGCCAGCAGTTACGGGGGACAGGTAGCTTTCTTT
NA	NA	TRBJ1-1	TRBV10-1	CASSRDTKKWTEAFF	TGCGCCAGCAGCCGGGACACCAAGAAATGGACTGAAGCTTTCTTT
NA	NA	TRBJ1-2	TRBV6-5	CASSPRGARGYTF	TGTGCCAGCAGTCCCCGGGGGGCGCGTGGCTACACCTTC
NA	NA	TRBJ1-1	TRBV2	CASSGEVGTEAFF	TGTGCCAGCAGTGGGGAGGTAGGCACTGAAGCTTTCTTT
NA	NA	TRBJ1-2	TRBV6-5	CASSYAGTSNYGYTF	TGTGCCAGCAGTTATGCGGGCACCTCGAACTATGGCTACACCTTC
TRBD2	NA	TRBJ2-2	TRBV7-8	CASSPFLMREGSGELFF	TGTGCCAGCAGCCCATTCCTTATGCGGGAGGGCTCCGGGGAGCTGTTTTTT
NA	NA	TRBJ2-2	TRBV18	CASSRASNTGELFF	TGTGCCAGCTCACGAGCTTCGAACACCGGGGAGCTGTTTTTT
TRBD2	NA	TRBJ2-3	TRBV2	CASSELSGRGSDTQYF	TGTGCCAGCAGTGAACTCAGCGGGAGGGGATCAGATACGCAATATTTT
TRBD1	NA	TRBJ1-1	TRBV19	CASEGQRDTEAFF	TGTGCCAGTGAGGGACAGCGGGACACTGAAGCTTTCTTT
TRBD1	NA	TRBJ1-2	TRBV6-5	CATVQGASVDYGYTF	TGTGCCACAGTACAGGGGGCGAGTGTTGACTATGGCTACACCTTC
NA	NA	TRBJ2-1	TRBV5-1	CASSLGGLSSYNEQFF	TGCGCCAGCAGCTTGGGCGGGCTATCCTCCTACAATGAGCAGTTCTTC
TRBD2	once	TRBJ2-1	TRBV13	CASSLRASGEHNEQFF	TGTGCCAGCAGCTTAAGGGCTAGCGGGGAACACAATGAGCAGTTCTTC
NA	NA	TRBJ2-5	TRBV2	CASSDYETQYF	TGTGCCAGCAGTGACTACGAGACCCAGTACTTC
NA	NA	TRBJ2-5	TRBV29-1	CSVEVWQGETQYF	TGCAGCGTTGAAGTATGGCAGGGTGAGACCCAGTACTTC
TRBD2	NA	TRBJ2-3	TRBV2	CASSERGGLAGGETDTQYF	TGTGCCAGCAGTGAAAGGGGGGGACTAGCGGGAGGAGAGACAGATACGCAGTATTTT
NA	NA	TRBJ2-7	TRBV15	CATSRGASYEQYF	TGTGCCACCAGCAGGGGGGCGTCCTACGAGCAGTACTTC
NA	NA	TRBJ1-1	TRBV6-1	CASSEGGGYMNTEAFF	TGTGCCAGCAGTGAAGGGGGCGGCTACATGAACACTGAAGCTTTCTTT
TRBD1	NA	TRBJ2-5	TRBV19	CASSQPGQGRVPQETQYF	TGTGCCAGTAGCCAACCGGGACAGGGACGAGTCCCCCAAGAGACCCAGTACTTC
TRBD1	NA	TRBJ1-4	TRBV2	CASSEMWTGGEKLFF	TGTGCCAGCAGTGAAATGTGGACAGGGGGCGAAAAACTGTTTTTT
TRBD1	NA	TRBJ2-7	TRBV7-2	CASSPPPGDRPYEQYF	TGTGCCAGCAGCCCTCCCCCCGGGGACAGACCCTACGAGCAGTACTTC